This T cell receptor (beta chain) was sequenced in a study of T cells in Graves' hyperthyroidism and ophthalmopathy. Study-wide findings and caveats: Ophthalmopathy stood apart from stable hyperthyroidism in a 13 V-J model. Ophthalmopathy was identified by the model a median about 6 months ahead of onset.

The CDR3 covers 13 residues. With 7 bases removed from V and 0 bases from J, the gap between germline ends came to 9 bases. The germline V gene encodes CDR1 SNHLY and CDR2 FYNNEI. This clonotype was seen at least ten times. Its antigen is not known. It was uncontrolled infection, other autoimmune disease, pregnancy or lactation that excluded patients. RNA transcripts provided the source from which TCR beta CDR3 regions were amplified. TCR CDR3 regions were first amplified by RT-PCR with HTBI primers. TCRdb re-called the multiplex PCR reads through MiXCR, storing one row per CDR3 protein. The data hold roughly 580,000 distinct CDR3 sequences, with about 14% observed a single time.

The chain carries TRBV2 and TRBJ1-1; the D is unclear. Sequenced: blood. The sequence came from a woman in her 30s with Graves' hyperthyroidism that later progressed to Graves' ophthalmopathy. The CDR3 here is CASKAEVNTEAFF. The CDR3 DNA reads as TGTGCCAGCAAGGCCGAGGTGAACACTGAAGCTTTCTTT.